This TCR beta chain was documented in a study of control samples from healthy donors and cancer patients. Repertoires were generated with immunoSEQ multiplex PCR, while TCRdb's copy carries only in-frame clones and drops some. The repertoire holds about 120,000 clones, with about 86% as singletons. The CDR3 loop spans 14 amino acids. V lost 9 bases and J lost 1; bases outside the gene matches: 5. Germline lookup yields CDR1 MNHEY and CDR2 SMNVEV (reference sequence). V usage is TRBV27 and J usage is TRBJ2-1; 8 bases are shared with TRBD1. Specimen: blood. This TCR came from a young man in good health. In nucleotides, the CDR3 is TGTGCCAGTGGACAGGGAGGTTCCTACAATGAGCAGTTCTTC. It yields the protein CASGQGGSYNEQFF.